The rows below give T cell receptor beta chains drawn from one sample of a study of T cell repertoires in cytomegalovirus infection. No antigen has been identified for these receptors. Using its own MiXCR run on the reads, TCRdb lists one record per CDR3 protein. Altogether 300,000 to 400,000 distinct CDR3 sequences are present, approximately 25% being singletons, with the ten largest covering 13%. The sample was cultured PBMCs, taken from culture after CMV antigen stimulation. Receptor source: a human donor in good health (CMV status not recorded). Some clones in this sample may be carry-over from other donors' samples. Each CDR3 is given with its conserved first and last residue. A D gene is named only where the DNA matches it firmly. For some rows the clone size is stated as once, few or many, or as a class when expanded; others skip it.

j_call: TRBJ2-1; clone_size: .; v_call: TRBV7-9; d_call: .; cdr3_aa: CASSVPGGSSYNEQFF; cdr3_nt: TGTGCCAGCAGCGTACCCGGCGGAAGCTCCTACAATGAGCAGTTCTTC
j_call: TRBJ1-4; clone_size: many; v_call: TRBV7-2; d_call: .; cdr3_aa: CASSPNQGVNEKLFF; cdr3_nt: TGTGCCAGCAGCCCTAATCAGGGAGTTAATGAAAAACTGTTTTTT
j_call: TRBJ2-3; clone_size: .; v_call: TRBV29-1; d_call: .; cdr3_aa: CSVWSDTQYF; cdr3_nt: TGCAGCGTTTGGTCAGATACGCAGTATTTT
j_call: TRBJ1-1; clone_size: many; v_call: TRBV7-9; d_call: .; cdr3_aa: CASSLGSGADTEAFF; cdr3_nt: TGTGCCAGCAGCTTAGGGTCCGGGGCTGACACTGAAGCTTTCTTT
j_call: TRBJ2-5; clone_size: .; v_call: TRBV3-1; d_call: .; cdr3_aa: CASSQAGMETQYF; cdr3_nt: TGTGCCAGCAGCCAAGCGGGGATGGAGACCCAGTACTTC
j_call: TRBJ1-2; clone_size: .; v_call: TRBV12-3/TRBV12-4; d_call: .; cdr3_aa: CASSSTDPVNYGYTF; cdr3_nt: TGTGCCAGCAGTTCTACAGATCCAGTTAACTATGGCTACACCTTC
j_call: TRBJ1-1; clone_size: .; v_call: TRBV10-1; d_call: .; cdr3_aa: CASSESGRTNTEAFF; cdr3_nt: TGCGCCAGCAGTGAGTCGGGCCGGACGAACACTGAAGCTTTCTTT
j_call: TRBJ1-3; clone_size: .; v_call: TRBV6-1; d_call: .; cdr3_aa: CATKRTGDSGNTLYF; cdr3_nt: TGTGCCACCAAACGCACAGGCGACTCTGGAAACACCCTATATTTT
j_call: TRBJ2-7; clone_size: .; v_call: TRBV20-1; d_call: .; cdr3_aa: CSARDSGTPGVGQYF; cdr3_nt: TGCAGTGCTAGGGACTCGGGGACCCCTGGAGTTGGGCAGTACTTC
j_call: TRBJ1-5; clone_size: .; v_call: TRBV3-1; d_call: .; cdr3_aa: CASSQEGNQPQHF; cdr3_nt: TGTGCCAGCAGCCAAGAAGGTAATCAGCCCCAGCATTTT
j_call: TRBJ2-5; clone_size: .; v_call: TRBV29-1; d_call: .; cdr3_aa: CSVVQGSKFPYQETQYF; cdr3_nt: TGCAGCGTTGTGCAGGGGTCTAAATTCCCGTACCAAGAGACCCAGTACTTC
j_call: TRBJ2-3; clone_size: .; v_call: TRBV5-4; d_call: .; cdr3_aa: CASSFDNTQYF; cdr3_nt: TGTGCCAGCAGCTTTGATAATACGCAGTATTTT
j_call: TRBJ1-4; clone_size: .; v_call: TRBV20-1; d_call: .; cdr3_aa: CSAVPSGSNEKLFF; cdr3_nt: TGCAGTGCTGTACCCTCAGGGTCAAATGAAAAACTGTTTTTT
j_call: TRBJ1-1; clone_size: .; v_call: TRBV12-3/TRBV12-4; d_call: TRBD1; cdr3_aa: CASTLGQLNTEAFF; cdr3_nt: TGTGCCAGCACCCTGGGACAGTTGAACACTGAAGCTTTCTTT
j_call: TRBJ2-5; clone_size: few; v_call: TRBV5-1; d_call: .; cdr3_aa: CASSLDTGPQETQYF; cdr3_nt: TGCGCCAGCAGCTTGGATACAGGCCCCCAAGAGACCCAGTACTTC
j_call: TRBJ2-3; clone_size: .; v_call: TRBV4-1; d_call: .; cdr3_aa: CASSQPGDTQYF; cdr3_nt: TGCGCCAGCAGCCAGCCGGGGGATACGCAGTATTTT
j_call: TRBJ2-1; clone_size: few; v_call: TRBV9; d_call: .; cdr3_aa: CASSVGGGDEQFF; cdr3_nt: TGTGCCAGCAGCGTAGGTGGCGGGGATGAGCAGTTCTTC
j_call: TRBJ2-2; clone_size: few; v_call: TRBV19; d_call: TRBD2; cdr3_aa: CASSTKRTSGRSSGELFF; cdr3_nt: TGTGCCAGTAGTACAAAAAGGACTAGCGGGAGAAGTAGCGGGGAGCTGTTTTTT
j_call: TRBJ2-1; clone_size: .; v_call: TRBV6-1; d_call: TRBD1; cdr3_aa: CASRTGGGYNEQFF; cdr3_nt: TGTGCCAGCAGGACAGGGGGGGGGTACAATGAGCAGTTCTTC
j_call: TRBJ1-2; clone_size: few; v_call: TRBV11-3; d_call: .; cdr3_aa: CASSLEAGNYGYTF; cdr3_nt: TGTGCCAGCAGCTTAGAGGCAGGGAACTATGGCTACACCTTC
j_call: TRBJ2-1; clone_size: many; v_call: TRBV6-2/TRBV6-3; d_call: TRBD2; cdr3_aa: CASSSHASGQYNEQFF; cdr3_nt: TGTGCCAGCAGTTCCCATGCTAGCGGTCAATACAATGAGCAGTTCTTC
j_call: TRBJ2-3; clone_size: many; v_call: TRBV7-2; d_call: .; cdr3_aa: CASSSRLGSTDTQYF; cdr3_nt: TGTGCCAGCAGCTCGAGACTGGGGAGCACAGATACGCAGTATTTT
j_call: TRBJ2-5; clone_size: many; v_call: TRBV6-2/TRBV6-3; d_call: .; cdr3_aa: CASSLLGKTQYF; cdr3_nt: TGTGCCAGCAGTCTCCTCGGAAAGACCCAGTACTTC
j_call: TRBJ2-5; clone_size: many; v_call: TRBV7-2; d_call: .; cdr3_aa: CASSLSRIETQYF; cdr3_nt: TGTGCCAGCAGCTTATCGCGAATAGAGACCCAGTACTTC
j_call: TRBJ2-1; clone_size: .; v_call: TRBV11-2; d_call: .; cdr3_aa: CASIPSGRGYNEQFF; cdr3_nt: TGTGCCAGCATCCCGAGCGGAAGGGGTTACAATGAGCAGTTCTTC
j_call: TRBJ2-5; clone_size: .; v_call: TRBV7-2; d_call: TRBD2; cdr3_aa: CASSLVSSGSAVYF; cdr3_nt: TGTGCCAGCAGCCTCGTCAGTAGCGGGAGTGCAGTGTACTTC
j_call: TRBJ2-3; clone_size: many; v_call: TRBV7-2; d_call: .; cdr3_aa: CASSLVPGRTDTQYF; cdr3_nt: TGTGCCAGCAGCTTAGTACCAGGGAGGACAGATACGCAGTATTTT
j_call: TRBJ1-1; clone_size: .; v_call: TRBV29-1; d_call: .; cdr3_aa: CSVGNYEAFF; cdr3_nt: TGCAGCGTTGGGAACTATGAAGCTTTCTTT
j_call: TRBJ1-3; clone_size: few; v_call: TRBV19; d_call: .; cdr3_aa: CASSAGRTASGNTIYF; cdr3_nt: TGTGCCAGTAGTGCTGGCAGGACTGCCTCTGGAAACACCATATATTTT
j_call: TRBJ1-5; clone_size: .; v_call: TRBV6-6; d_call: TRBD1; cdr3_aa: CASSKGTASNQPQHF; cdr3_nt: TGTGCCAGCAGCAAGGGGACAGCTAGCAATCAGCCCCAGCATTTT